The source of this TCR beta chain is a study of T cell changes during pregnancy in multiple sclerosis (dated by TCRdb to about 2019). About the investigation overall: The study examined how the T cell repertoire changed over the course of pregnancy in women with multiple sclerosis.

Preparation of the library involved the immunoSEQ multiplex PCR assay. As stored in TCRdb, this immuneACCESS dataset retains in-frame rearrangements with V and J assigned. A fraction of the clones does not appear; measured against another copy, unresolved V genes explain less than half of the discrepancy, and the remainder lacks a known reason. Across this sample there are some 97,000 clones, with approximately 92% seen only once. In total, the top ten clones hold 0.95% to 1.5% of the sample. The CDR1 and CDR2 encoded by the germline V gene (reference sequence) are GTSNPN and SVGIG. Trimming leaves V shorter by 0 bases and J shorter by 2 bases, with the junction holding 3 bases beyond the gene matches. The CDR3 runs 15 amino acids, cysteine and phenylalanine included. The sequence is cut down to CDR3 DNA, 45 bases in frame from base 1. Turning to this clone: Its specific antigen is unknown. Base qualities are not provided; no much larger clone lies one nucleotide away.

The sequence was obtained from a female donor with multiple sclerosis, enrolled in a pregnancy study. Sequencing was performed on peripheral blood, taken in the second trimester of pregnancy. The chain joins TRBV30 to TRBJ2-7; a stretch of 11 junction bases matches TRBD2. The DNA is as follows: TGTGCCTGGAGTGTACTAGCGGGAGCCCCCTACGAGCAGTACTTC. Translated, this is CAWSVLAGAPYEQYF.